Following are 32 T cell receptor beta chains from one sample sequenced in a study of T cell clonality in common variable immunodeficiency. Profiling relied on immunoSEQ multiplex PCR, and the TCRdb table lists in-frame clones only, not all of them. The record shows some 60,000 clones for this sample, with no singletons present. Sequencing was performed on peripheral blood mononuclear cells. The receptors were sampled from a person aged 18 to 75 in good health.

This clone showed up many times. The DNA ends 3 residues before the CDR3 does, and the rest of the CDR3 is filled in from the germline J gene. The chain has TRBV7-8 and TRBJ2-7; 7 positions agree with TRBD1. The CDR3 totals 15 residues. The trim removed 5 bases at V and 4 bases at J, leaving 11 bases unmatched. Germline V gene sequence: CDR1 SGHVS, CDR2 FQNEAQ. The DNA read from the CDR3 is TGTGCCAGCAGCCCAGGACAGGCCTCCGTATACGAG. Its protein product is CASSPGQASVYE. The full CDR3 reads CASSPGQASVYEQYF. Complete variable domain (other parts from reference TRBV7-8 and TRBJ2-7): GAGVSQSPRYKVAKRGQDVALRCDPISGHVSLFWYQQALGQGPEFLTYFQNEAQLDKSGLPSDRFFAERPEGSVSTLKIQRTQQEDSAVYLCASSPGQASVYEQYFGPGTRLTVT.

This clone was counted at least ten times. Sequencing ends 3 residues short of the CDR3 end; the germline J gene provides the rest. This chain uses TRBV19 with TRBJ2-7; tentatively, D is TRBD2 (5 bases). Per the germline V gene, CDR1 is LNHDA and CDR2 is SQIVND (reference sequence). CDR3 size: 14 residues. Trimming took off 4 bases at V and 2 bases at J, with 12 bases between the two ends. The CDR3 loop reads CASSKVGEAYEQYF. CDR3 DNA, as far as it was read: TGTGCCAGTAGTAAAGTCGGGGAAGCCTACGAG.

This clone appeared many times. The CDR3 end is not reached by the read, which stops 3 residues before it; the germline J gene fills it in. The chain employs TRBV30 and TRBJ2-7; 7 bases fit TRBD2. Germline CDR1 and CDR2: GTSNPN and SVGIG (reference sequence). CDR3 length equals 15 residues. After removal of 2 bases from V and 1 base from J, the junction contained 8 bases not matched to a gene. Partial CDR3 DNA: TGTGCCTGGAGTCCCCCCCAAGCGGGGTCCTACGAG. It yields the protein CAWSPPQAGSYE. Given in full, the CDR3 is CAWSPPQAGSYEQYF.

This clone was observed at least ten times. Read sequence stops 3 residues before the CDR3 end, and the germline J gene provides the missing end. V is TRBV20-1 and J is TRBJ2-7, with 9 nucleotides matching TRBD2. Germline values: CDR1 DFQATT, CDR2 SNEGSKA (reference sequence). Trimming at V came to 3 bases and at J to 2 bases, leaving 2 bases not matched to a gene. The CDR3 has 13 residues. The sequenced CDR3 bases are TGCAGTGCTAGGACTAGCGGTGCCTACGAG. Its protein product is CSARTSGAYE. Given in full, the CDR3 is CSARTSGAYEQYF.

To note about this clone: The read ends 3 residues early relative to the CDR3; the germline J gene fills the gap. This rearrangement joins TRBV5-1 to TRBJ2-5; TRBD2 aligns across 11 bases. The CDR3 is 15 amino acids. Germline V lookup: CDR1 SGHRS, CDR2 YFSETQ. Trimming at V came to 2 bases and at J to 4 bases, leaving 4 bases not matched to a gene. The covered CDR3 bases are TGCGCCAGCAGCTTAGCCCTAGCGGGGGGAGAGACC. It translates to CASSLALAGGET. The whole CDR3 protein is CASSLALAGGETQYF.

Details on this clone: The read terminates 3 residues ahead of where the CDR3 ends, so the germline J gene completes it. The genes are TRBV2 and TRBJ1-6; TRBD1 aligns across 7 bases. The germline gives CDR1 SNHLY, CDR2 FYNNEI. Trimming at V came to 4 bases and at J to 0 bases, leaving 9 bases not matched to a gene. The CDR3 sequence is 18 residues long. The CDR3 region is CASSAVGQIDSYNSPLHF. The part of the CDR3 DNA that was read is TGTGCCAGCAGTGCCGTGGGACAGATAGACTCCTATAATTCACCC.

This clone was detected ten times or more. The missing CDR3 end, 3 residues past where the read stops, is filled in from the germline J gene. V gene TRBV28 combines with J gene TRBJ1-4; 9 nucleotides line up with TRBD1. The CDR3 has 15 amino acids. The germline V gene has CDR1 MDHEN and CDR2 SYDVKM. V dropped 9 bases and J dropped 0; count of bases not matched to a gene: 5. The CDR3 DNA, read in part, is TGTGCCAGTTCAACAGGGGGCGCAACTAATGAAAAA. Translated, it gives CASSTGGATNEK. The CDR3, in full, reads CASSTGGATNEKLFF.

This clone was seen ten or more times. The read comes to an end 3 residues before the CDR3 does, leaving the germline J gene to fill in the end. V gene TRBV7-9 combines with J gene TRBJ2-1, with D uncertain. The V end was cut by 5 bases, the J end by 6 bases, with 11 bases between. The V gene's germline CDR1 is SEHNR and CDR2 FQNEAQ (reference sequence). This CDR3 region has 13 residues. CDR3 DNA (partial): TGTGCCAGCAGCCCCCGACTCCCCAATGAG. It is translated as CASSPRLPNE. The whole CDR3 sequence is CASSPRLPNEQFF.

This clone showed up many times. The CDR3 end is not reached by the read, which stops 3 residues before it; the germline J gene fills it in. The chain carries TRBV7-3 and TRBJ2-7; D is ambiguous. Germline V gene lookup returns CDR1 SGHTA and CDR2 FQGTGA. Trimming left V 3 bases short and J 3 bases short, with 15 bases between. The CDR3 sequence is 15 residues long. Here the CDR3 reads CASSFLAGIRYEQYF. The part of the CDR3 DNA that was read is TGTGCCAGCAGCTTTCTTGCAGGAATTCGCTACGAG. Looking up the rest from reference TRBV7-3 and TRBJ2-7 gives the full variable domain: GAGVSQTPSNKVTEKGKYVELRCDPISGHTALYWYRQSLGQGPEFLIYFQGTGAADDSGLPNDRFFAVRPEGSVSTLKIQRTERGDSAVYLCASSFLAGIRYEQYFGPGTRLTVT.

Points on this clone: With the read ending 3 residues before the CDR3 end, the germline J gene is used to fill in that end. The chain has TRBV11-1 and TRBJ2-3; 11 positions agree with TRBD2. The J segment lost 3 bases and the V segment lost 4 bases, leaving 3 bases of the junction unmatched. Looked up from germline, CDR1 is SGHAT and CDR2 is FQDESV (reference sequence). The CDR3 covers 15 residues. The CDR3: CASSYTSGRTDTQYF. The part of the CDR3 DNA that was read is TGTGCCAGCAGCTACACTAGCGGGAGAACAGATACG.

This clone was counted at least ten times. The read gets to within 3 residues of the CDR3 end, and the germline J gene fills in the rest. The rearrangement uses TRBV29-1 and TRBJ1-4; 8 bases are a match to TRBD1. Losses at the gene ends were 6 bases for V and 6 bases for J; bases not matched to a gene: 9. CDR3 length: 14 amino acids. Germline V gene lookup returns CDR1 SQVTM and CDR2 ANQGSEA. The CDR3 bases that were read are TGCAGCGTCGCCCCAGGGGGCACGGATGAAAAA. Translation: CSVAPGGTDEK. The CDR3 reads in full as CSVAPGGTDEKLFF. Full variable domain (remainder filled in from reference TRBV29-1 and TRBJ1-4): SAVISQKPSRDICQRGTSLTIQCQVDSQVTMMFWYRQQPGQSLTLIATANQGSEATYESGFVIDKFPISRPNLTFSTLTVSNMSPEDSSIYLCSVAPGGTDEKLFFGSGTQLSVL.

The sample holds many counts of this clone. Read coverage stops 3 residues before the CDR3 terminus; the germline J gene supplies the remainder. The rearrangement joins TRBV4-1 to TRBJ2-7, with D uncertain. In germline, CDR1 is MGHRA, CDR2 YSYEKL. The CDR3 loop spans 15 amino acids. V was pared by 0 bases and J by 3 bases, with 12 bases between. CDR3 protein: CASSQEHPFDYEQYF. The CDR3 DNA, read in part, is TGCGCCAGCAGCCAAGAACATCCCTTCGACTACGAG.

This clone was recorded at least ten times. The CDR3 extends 3 residues past the end of the read, so its final part is completed from the germline J gene. The rearrangement links TRBV2 to TRBJ2-3, with TRBD1 matching over 7 bases. The J segment lost 1 base and the V segment lost 8 bases, leaving 0 bases of the junction unmatched. Germline CDR1 and CDR2: SNHLY and FYNNEI. CDR3 length equals 12 residues. CDR3 DNA, as far as it was read: TGTGCCAGCGACAGGGGCACAGATACG. Protein: CASDRGTDT. The CDR3 in its entirety is CASDRGTDTQYF.

In its sample, this clone was seen many times. The DNA ends 3 residues before the CDR3 does, and the rest of the CDR3 is filled in from the germline J gene. The chain is built from TRBV19 and TRBJ1-5; the D is unclear. This CDR3 has 13 residues. V was trimmed by 3 bases and J by 5 bases, leaving 8 bases between them. From germline, CDR1 is LNHDA and CDR2 SQIVND (reference sequence). CDR3 bases read: TGTGCCAGTAGTATGGGTAGGGATCAGCCC. The encoded protein is CASSMGRDQP. The full CDR3 reads CASSMGRDQPQHF.

This clone occurred many times. The read ends 3 residues before the CDR3 terminus; that terminus is restored from the germline J gene. The V call is TRBV5-4, the J call TRBJ2-3; TRBD1 is a possible D gene (5 bases). The CDR3 loop spans 15 amino acids. From germline, CDR1 is SGHNT and CDR2 YYREEE (reference sequence). V shed 0 bases and J shed 1 base, with 9 bases lying between them. This CDR3 is CASSLVLGGTDTQYF. The CDR3 bases that were read are TGTGCCAGCAGCTTGGTTCTAGGGGGCACAGATACG.

This clone was found many times. The read is 3 residues too short to cover the CDR3 end, so that end is filled in from the germline J gene. This rearrangement joins TRBV28 to TRBJ2-7, with 8 bases that match TRBD2. Per germline, CDR1 MDHEN and CDR2 SYDVKM. The V and J ends lost 5 bases and 6 bases, in that order; junction bases with no gene match: 15. The length of the CDR3 is 16 residues. CDR3 residues: CASSPNRWTGGGEQYF. The part of the CDR3 DNA that was read is TGTGCCAGCAGTCCCAACAGATGGACGGGAGGGGGCGAG.

For this clone: Coverage ceases 3 residues before the CDR3 finishes, and the germline J gene fills in the end. The J gene is TRBJ1-1, the V gene TRBV11-2, with TRBD1 matching 7 bases. Germline CDR1 reads SGHAT; CDR2 reads FQNNGV. V was pared by 4 bases and J by 0 bases, with 5 bases of the junction left unmatched. There are 15 residues in the CDR3. CDR3 amino acids: CASSYGTAVNTEAFF. CDR3 bases read: TGTGCCAGCAGCTACGGGACAGCGGTGAACACTGAA. Full variable domain (rest looked up from reference TRBV11-2 and TRBJ1-1): EAGVAQSPRYKIIEKRQSVAFWCNPISGHATLYWYQQILGQGPKLLIQFQNNGVVDDSQLPKDRFSAERLKGVDSTLKIQPAKLEDSAVYLCASSYGTAVNTEAFFGQGTRLTVV.

This clone was seen at least ten times. The DNA ends 3 residues before the CDR3 does, and the rest of the CDR3 is filled in from the germline J gene. The chain carries TRBV30 and TRBJ2-3, with a possible D match to TRBD2 (5 bases). This CDR3 is built from 14 residues. The V end was cut by 0 bases, the J end by 4 bases, with 11 bases between. Germline V gives CDR1 GTSNPN, CDR2 SVGIG (reference sequence). CDR3 in amino acids: CAWSVRLASDTQYF. The CDR3 DNA, read in part, is TGTGCCTGGAGTGTAAGGCTAGCTTCAGATACG.

This clone was observed at least ten times. Other DNA variants within this sample encode the same CDR3. CDR3 in amino acids: CSARDRTGNEKLFF. CDR3 DNA, as far as it was read: TGCAGTGCTAGAGATCGGACAGGGAATGAAAAA. This sequence joins TRBV20-1 and TRBJ1-4, with 8 positions matching TRBD1. Read data end 3 residues before the CDR3 end; the end is taken from the germline J gene. The V gene end was trimmed by 0 bases and the J gene end by 5 bases; junction bases not matched to a gene: 2. The CDR3 spans 14 residues. In germline, CDR1 is DFQATT, CDR2 SNEGSKA (reference sequence).

This clone was detected many times. The CDR3 end lies 3 residues beyond the end of the read and is filled in from the germline J gene. V and J are TRBV7-8 and TRBJ2-1; the match to TRBD1 covers 8 bases. V gave up 5 bases and J gave up 8 bases; unmatched junction bases: 8. From germline, CDR1 is SGHVS and CDR2 FQNEAQ. This CDR3 has 14 residues. CDR3 residues: CASSPRGQRDEQFF. Incomplete CDR3 DNA: TGTGCCAGCAGCCCCAGGGGGCAAAGGGATGAG.

This clone was seen ten or more times. Read coverage stops 3 residues before the CDR3 terminus; the germline J gene supplies the remainder. The rearrangement joins TRBV2 to TRBJ1-2; D possibly corresponds to TRBD1 (5 bases). Germline CDR1 and CDR2: SNHLY and FYNNEI. The V end was cut by 4 bases, the J end by 4 bases, with 13 bases between. The CDR3 is made up of 14 amino acids. CDR3 in amino acids: CASSVQAGSYGYTF. Incomplete CDR3 DNA: TGTGCCAGCAGTGTTCAAGCAGGGTCCTATGGC.

This clone was recorded at least ten times. Coverage ceases 3 residues before the CDR3 finishes, and the germline J gene fills in the end. The V call is TRBV29-1, the J call TRBJ2-1; 13 nucleotides align to TRBD2. CDR1 and CDR2 from the germline V gene are SQVTM and ANQGSEA. Germline trimming cut 6 bases from V and 8 bases from J; bases unmatched to any gene: 13. The CDR3 covers 16 residues. Here the CDR3 reads CSVKPIGLAGVHEQFF. The DNA read from the CDR3 is TGCAGCGTGAAGCCCATAGGACTAGCGGGAGTCCATGAG.

This clone was seen ten or more times. The read terminates 3 residues before the CDR3 end, so the remaining end is supplied by the germline J gene. V and J are TRBV18 and TRBJ2-2; possibly TRBD1 for D (5 bases). The CDR3 is 17 amino acids. Trimming took 0 bases from V and 4 from J, leaving 15 bases between them. CDR1 and CDR2 from the germline V gene are KGHSH and LQKENI. CDR3 in amino acids: CASSPPQGESLTGELFF. CDR3 DNA, as far as it was read: TGTGCCAGCTCACCACCGCAGGGCGAGTCCCTCACCGGGGAG.

This clone has at least ten counts. Coverage ceases 3 residues before the CDR3 finishes, and the germline J gene fills in the end. The chain uses TRBV6-1 and TRBJ2-7; TRBD1 might be the D (6 bases). The germline gives CDR1 MNHNS, CDR2 SASEGT. CDR3 length: 13 residues. The V and J ends lost 1 base and 5 bases respectively, with 9 bases between them. This CDR3 is CASSEDREDEQYF. The CDR3 DNA, read in part, is TGTGCCAGCAGTGAAGACAGGGAAGACGAG.

This clone was found many times. Coverage ceases 3 residues before the CDR3 finishes, and the germline J gene fills in the end. The sample holds other DNA sequences that translate to the same CDR3. The chain couples TRBV18 to TRBJ2-1, with 11 bases identical to TRBD2. J gave up 2 bases and V 0 bases, and 0 bases lay outside the gene matches. Germline CDR1 reads KGHSH; CDR2 reads LQKENI. The CDR3 covers 16 residues. The CDR3 region is CASSPPTSGTYNEQFF. Incomplete CDR3 DNA: TGTGCCAGCTCACCACCGACTAGCGGGACCTACAATGAG.

There are many counts of this clone. A junction boundary mismatches the germline segment, possibly from a read error. Read coverage stops 3 residues before the CDR3 terminus; the germline J gene supplies the remainder. This chain joins TRBV4-2 and TRBJ1-4; the match to TRBD1 covers 7 bases. The CDR3 loop spans 16 amino acids. Germline CDR1 LGHNA, CDR2 YNFKEQ. The DNA read from the CDR3 is TGCGCCAGCAGCCAAGATCTACAGGGGTTAGGAGAAAAA. Protein product: CASSQDLQGLGEK. The entire CDR3 protein reads CASSQDLQGLGEKLFF.

Many counts were recorded for this clone. The read is 3 residues too short to cover the CDR3 end, so that end is filled in from the germline J gene. This chain joins TRBV18 and TRBJ2-2, with 8 bases that match TRBD2. CDR1 and CDR2 (germline): KGHSH, LQKENI. J gave up 3 bases and V 2 bases, and 2 bases lay outside the gene matches. The CDR3 has 15 amino acids. The CDR3 region is CASSPSGSYTGELFF. The CDR3 bases that were read are TGTGCCAGCTCACCAAGCGGGAGCTACACCGGGGAG.

The table lists this clone with a few counts. The read stops 3 residues short of the end of the CDR3; the missing end is completed from the germline J gene. The chain uses TRBV10-2 and TRBJ2-7, with 11 bases matching TRBD2. CDR3 length: 17 residues. CDR1 and CDR2 from the germline V gene are WSHSY and SAAADI. J was trimmed by 4 bases and V by 0 bases; bases with no gene match: 8. CDR3 sequence reads: CASSESLGLADHYEQYF. The part of the CDR3 DNA that was read is TGCGCCAGCAGTGAGTCTCTGGGACTAGCGGACCATTACGAG.

The table lists this clone with many counts. The observed sequence ends 3 residues before the CDR3 terminus, with the missing tail filled in from the germline J gene. V gene TRBV5-1 combines with J gene TRBJ1-4; 8 nucleotides match TRBD1. CDR1 and CDR2 from the germline V gene are SGHRS and YFSETQ. This CDR3 region has 13 residues. Trimming at V came to 3 bases and at J to 5 bases, leaving 0 bases not matched to a gene. CDR3 DNA (partial): TGCGCCAGCAGCTGGACAGGGAATGAAAAA. It is translated as CASSWTGNEK. Given in full, the CDR3 is CASSWTGNEKLFF.

The sample holds many counts of this clone. The read falls 3 residues short of the CDR3 end, and the missing part is taken from the germline J gene. This chain uses TRBV4-2 with TRBJ2-2; D is possibly TRBD1 or TRBD2 (5 bases each). Trimming removed 0 bases from V and 7 bases from J, with 15 bases in between. Germline CDR1 and CDR2: LGHNA and YNFKEQ. This CDR3 is 16 amino acids long. This CDR3 is CASSQDGPARGGELFF. The CDR3 DNA, read in part, is TGTGCCAGCAGCCAAGATGGGCCTGCGAGGGGCGGGGAG.

This clone was recorded many times. The read halts 3 residues ahead of the CDR3 end, with the missing end drawn from the germline J gene. The chain combines TRBV18 with TRBJ2-1; the D gene is possibly TRBD2 (6 bases). CDR1 KGHSH and CDR2 LQKENI come from the germline V gene. The germline V and J ends were trimmed by 5 bases and 6 bases, with 11 bases remaining between them. This CDR3 region has 13 residues. CDR3 protein: CASSGGAFNEQFF. Partial CDR3 DNA: TGTGCCAGCTCAGGCGGGGCCTTCAATGAG.

This clone appeared many times. The read finishes 3 residues shy of the CDR3 end, and the germline J gene is used to complete it. The chain joins TRBV4-1 to TRBJ2-1; possibly TRBD2 for D (6 bases). V lost 4 bases and J 0 bases, leaving 13 bases between the germline ends. Germline lookup yields CDR1 MGHRA and CDR2 YSYEKL. CDR3 length equals 16 residues. Partial CDR3 DNA: TGCGCCAGCAGCCGGACGGGACTCAGCTCCTACAATGAG. This sequence encodes CASSRTGLSSYNE. From start to end, the CDR3 is CASSRTGLSSYNEQFF.